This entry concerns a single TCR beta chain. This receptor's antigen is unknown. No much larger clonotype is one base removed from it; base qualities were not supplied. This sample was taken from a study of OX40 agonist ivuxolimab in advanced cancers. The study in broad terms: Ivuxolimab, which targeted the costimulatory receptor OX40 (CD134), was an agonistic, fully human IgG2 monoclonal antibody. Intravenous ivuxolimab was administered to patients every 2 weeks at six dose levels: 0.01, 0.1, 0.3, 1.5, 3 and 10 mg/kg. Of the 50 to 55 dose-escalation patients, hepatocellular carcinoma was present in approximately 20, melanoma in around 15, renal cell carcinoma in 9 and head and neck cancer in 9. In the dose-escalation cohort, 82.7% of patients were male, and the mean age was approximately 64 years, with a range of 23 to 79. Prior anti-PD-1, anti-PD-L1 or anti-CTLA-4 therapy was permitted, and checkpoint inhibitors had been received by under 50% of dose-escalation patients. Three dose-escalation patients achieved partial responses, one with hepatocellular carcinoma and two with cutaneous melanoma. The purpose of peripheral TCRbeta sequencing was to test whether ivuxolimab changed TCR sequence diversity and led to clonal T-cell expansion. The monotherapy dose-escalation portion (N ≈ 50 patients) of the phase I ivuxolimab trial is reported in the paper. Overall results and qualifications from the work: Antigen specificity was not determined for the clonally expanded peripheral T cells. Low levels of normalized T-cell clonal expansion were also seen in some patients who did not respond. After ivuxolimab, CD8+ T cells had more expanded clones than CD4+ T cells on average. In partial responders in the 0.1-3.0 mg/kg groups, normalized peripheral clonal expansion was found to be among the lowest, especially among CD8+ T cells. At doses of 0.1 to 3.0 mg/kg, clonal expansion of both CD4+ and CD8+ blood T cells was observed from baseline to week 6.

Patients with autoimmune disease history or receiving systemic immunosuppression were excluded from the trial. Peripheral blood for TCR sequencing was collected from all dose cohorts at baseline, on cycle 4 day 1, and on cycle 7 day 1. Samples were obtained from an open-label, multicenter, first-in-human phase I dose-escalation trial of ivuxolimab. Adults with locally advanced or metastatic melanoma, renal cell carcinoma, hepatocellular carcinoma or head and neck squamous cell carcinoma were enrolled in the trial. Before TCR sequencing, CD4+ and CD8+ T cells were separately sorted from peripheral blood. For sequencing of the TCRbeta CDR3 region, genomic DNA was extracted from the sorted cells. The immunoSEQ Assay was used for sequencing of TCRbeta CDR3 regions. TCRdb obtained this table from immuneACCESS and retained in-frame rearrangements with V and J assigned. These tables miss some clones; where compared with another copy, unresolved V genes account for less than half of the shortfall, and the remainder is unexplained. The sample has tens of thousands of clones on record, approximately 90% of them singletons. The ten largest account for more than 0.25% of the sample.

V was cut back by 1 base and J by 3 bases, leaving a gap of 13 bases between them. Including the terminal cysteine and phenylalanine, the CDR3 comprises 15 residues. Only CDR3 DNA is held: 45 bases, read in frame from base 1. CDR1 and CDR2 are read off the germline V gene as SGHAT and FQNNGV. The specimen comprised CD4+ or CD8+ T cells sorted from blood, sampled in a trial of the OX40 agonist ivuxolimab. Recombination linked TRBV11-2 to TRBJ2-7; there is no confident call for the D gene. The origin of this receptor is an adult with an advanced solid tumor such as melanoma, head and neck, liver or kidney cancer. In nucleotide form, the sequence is TGTGCCAGCAGCTTAGGGCGTGCATCGCTCTACGAGCAGTACTTC. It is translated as CASSLGRASLYEQYF.